A selection of T cell receptor beta chains follows, all from one sample in a study of control samples from healthy donors and cancer patients. Repertoires were generated with immunoSEQ multiplex PCR, while TCRdb's copy carries only in-frame clones and drops some. The sample yields fewer than 200,000 clones, roughly 90% seen once. The sample was blood. The receptors were gathered from a man in his thirties or forties in good health. Both conserved end residues are part of each CDR3. The D gene is left open where the match is weak. Expanded clones get a size class; other rows say once, few or many, or leave the size out.

clone size	V gene	J gene	D gene	CDR3 protein	CDR3 DNA
NA	TRBV18	TRBJ1-1	NA	CASSPGRRTAAEAFF	TGTGCCAGCTCACCAGGTCGGCGGACCGCCGCTGAAGCTTTCTTT
once	TRBV4-2	TRBJ2-7	TRBD1	CASSPGQPYEQYF	TGTGCCAGCAGCCCGGGACAGCCATACGAGCAGTACTTC
NA	TRBV9	TRBJ1-1	NA	CASSGSPTGTEAFF	TGTGCCAGCAGCGGCTCTCCTACAGGCACTGAAGCTTTCTTT
NA	TRBV7-9	TRBJ1-4	TRBD1	CASSLEGRGDEKLFF	TGTGCCAGCAGCTTAGAGGGCAGGGGGGATGAAAAACTGTTTTTT
NA	TRBV19	TRBJ2-2	TRBD2	CASSISGLAGVDGELFF	TGTGCCAGTAGTATATCCGGACTAGCGGGGGTTGACGGGGAGCTGTTTTTT
once	TRBV19	TRBJ1-3	NA	CASRGILSGNTIYF	TGTGCCAGCCGAGGGATTCTCTCTGGAAACACCATATATTTT
NA	TRBV6-2/TRBV6-3	TRBJ2-1	TRBD2	CASSYVSGGATNSYNEQFF	TGTGCCAGCAGTTACGTTAGCGGGGGGGCTACGAACTCCTACAATGAGCAGTTCTTC
NA	TRBV30	TRBJ1-4	TRBD1	CAWSRNRGANEKLFF	TGTGCCTGGAGTCGGAACAGGGGGGCTAATGAAAAACTGTTTTTT
once	TRBV19	TRBJ1-2	NA	CASIAGSSWVYGYTF	TGTGCCAGTATTGCCGGATCCTCTTGGGTGTATGGCTACACCTTC
NA	TRBV11-2	TRBJ1-6	NA	CASRFNQGSGSPLHF	TGTGCCAGCAGGTTTAACCAGGGTTCGGGTTCACCCCTCCACTTT
few	TRBV14	TRBJ1-1	TRBD1	CASSSRGGQLEKAFF	TGTGCCAGCAGCTCAAGGGGGGGACAGCTAGAAAAAGCTTTCTTT
NA	TRBV6-1	TRBJ1-2	NA	CASSEGWPGSNYGYTF	TGTGCCAGCAGTGAAGGTTGGCCTGGAAGCAACTATGGCTACACCTTC
NA	TRBV5-4	TRBJ2-1	NA	CASSFLFNEQFF	TGTGCCAGCAGCTTTCTATTCAATGAGCAGTTCTTC
few	TRBV2	TRBJ1-1	NA	CASRQREGTEAFF	TGTGCCAGCAGGCAGAGGGAGGGCACTGAAGCTTTCTTT
NA	TRBV9	TRBJ2-2	TRBD2	CASSVLAGGHTGELFF	TGTGCCAGCAGCGTGTTAGCGGGGGGGCACACCGGGGAGCTGTTTTTT
NA	TRBV27	TRBJ2-3	TRBD2	CASSFRREYPDTQYF	TGTGCCAGCAGTTTCCGGCGGGAGTATCCAGATACGCAGTATTTT